The entry that follows covers one T cell receptor beta chain sequence. Its antigen remains undetermined. No much larger clone exists at a distance of one base, and base qualities are not known. These data come from a study of T-cell reconstitution after alpha-beta-depleted transplantation in children listed by TCRdb under 2016. Regarding the research as a whole: The study quantitatively tracked T-cell immune reconstitution after TCRalphabeta/CD19-depleted allogeneic hematopoietic cell transplantation in children using TCR repertoire profiling.

V loses 5 bases, J loses 6 bases, and the germline ends lie 12 bases apart. The CDR1 and CDR2 encoded by the germline V gene are SGHRS and YFSETQ. Reading from cysteine to phenylalanine, the CDR3 counts 13 amino acids. Only the CDR3 DNA is retained, 39 bases long and in frame from the first base. The library was prepared using PCR. Sequenced using an Illumina HiSeq 2500. TCR libraries were prepared with molecular barcoding, using unique molecular identifiers to normalize TCRbeta repertoire quantification. The public reads were run again by TCRdb, first through fastp at Q25 and then through MiXCR, and only productive beta chains were kept. When rows share a CDR3 protein, they turn into one entry using the most common DNA and genes. Within this sample are approximately 510,000 distinct CDR3 sequences, with about 18% of them counted one time only. In total, the top ten clones hold 3% to 4% of the sample.

The material was PBMCs from the stem cell graft donor, obtained from the stem cell graft. The clonotype was recovered from a human donor who donated a stem cell graft to a child with acute lymphoblastic leukemia. This sequence uses TRBV5-1 and TRBJ2-1, with a tentative D gene TRBD1 over 6 matching bases. The nucleotides are TGCGCCAGCAGACGGACAGACCGCAATGAGCAGTTCTTC. The translation is CASRRTDRNEQFF.